The T cell receptor beta chain under discussion was sequenced for a study of T-cell reconstitution after alpha-beta-depleted transplantation in children. This clonotype appeared many times. The authors prepared the TCRbeta library with unique molecular identifiers. MiXCR was run by TCRdb on the PCR reads, yielding one entry per CDR3 protein. The repertoire holds some 390,000 distinct CDR3 sequences, with just over 20% as singletons. Looked up from germline, CDR1 is SGHKS and CDR2 is YYEKEE (reference sequence). V was pared by 6 bases and J by 4 bases, with 20 bases between. CDR3 length: 16 amino acids.

This receptor was identified in a human donor who donated a stem cell graft to a child with acute myeloid leukemia. The genes are TRBV5-5 and TRBJ2-1; the D gene is possibly TRBD1 (6 bases). The sequencing used PBMCs from the stem cell graft donor, collected from the stem cell graft. The CDR3 loop reads CASKVGDGGGYNEQFF. The DNA for the CDR3 is TGTGCCAGCAAGGTGGGGGATGGGGGCGGATACAATGAGCAGTTCTTC.